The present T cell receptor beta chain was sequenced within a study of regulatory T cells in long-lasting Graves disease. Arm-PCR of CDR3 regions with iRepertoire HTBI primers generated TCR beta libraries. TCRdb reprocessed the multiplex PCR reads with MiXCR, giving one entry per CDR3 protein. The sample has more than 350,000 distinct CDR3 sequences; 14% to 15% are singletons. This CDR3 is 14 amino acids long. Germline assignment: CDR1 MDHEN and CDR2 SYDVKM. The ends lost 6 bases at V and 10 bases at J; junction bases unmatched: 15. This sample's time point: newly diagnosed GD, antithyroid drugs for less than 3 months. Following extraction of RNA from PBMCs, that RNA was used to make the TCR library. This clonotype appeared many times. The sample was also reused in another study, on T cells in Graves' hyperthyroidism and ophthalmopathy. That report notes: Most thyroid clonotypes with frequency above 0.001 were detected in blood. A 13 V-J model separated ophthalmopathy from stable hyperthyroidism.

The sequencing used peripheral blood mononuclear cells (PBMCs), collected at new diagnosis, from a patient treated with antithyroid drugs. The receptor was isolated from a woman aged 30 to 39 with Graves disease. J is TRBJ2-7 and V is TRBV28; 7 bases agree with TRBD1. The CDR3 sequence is CASSTSPGQWNQYF. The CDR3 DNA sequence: TGTGCCAGCAGCACTAGTCCGGGACAGTGGAACCAGTACTTC.